The clone carrying this T cell receptor (beta chain) appeared many times. The sample comes from a study of early T cells in non-severe SARS-CoV-2 infection. From the 5' RACE reads, TCRdb called clonotypes with MiXCR, one entry per CDR3 protein. The sample has approximately 31,000 distinct CDR3 sequences, approximately 5% seen once. V was pared by 5 bases and J by 4 bases, with 22 bases between. From germline, CDR1 is LNHNV and CDR2 YYDKDF (reference sequence). The CDR3 loop spans 17 amino acids. This TCR derives from an adult who was a healthcare worker with PCR-confirmed SARS-CoV-2 infection or an uninfected control (not recorded which). The V call is TRBV15, the J call TRBJ2-3, with a tentative D call TRBD2 (7 bases). Material: whole blood. As DNA, the CDR3 is TGTGCCACCAGCGGATGGGGTGGGGGGGCGCTGGCAGATACGCAGTATTTT. Translation gives CATSGWGGGALADTQYF.